Listed here are 22 T cell receptor beta chains from one sample, sequenced in a study of T cell responses to AZD1222 COVID-19 vaccine. The method was immunoSEQ multiplex PCR; TCRdb's version includes in-frame clones alone and lacks a portion of them. This table has tens of thousands of clones, roughly 90% appearing once. Source: peripheral blood, taken on day 0 of AZD1222 vaccination. The receptors shown here come from an adult in good health.

Points on this clone: Relative to the germline gene, one junction end is altered; a read error may explain this. The gene calls are TRBV6-5 and TRBJ1-1; possibly TRBD1 for D (5 bases). Germline CDR1 is MNHEY and CDR2 is SVGAGI. The CDR3 loop spans 15 amino acids. The CDR3 coding sequence is TGTGCCAGCAGTCCCGACATGGCAGGGAACACTAAAGCTTTCTTT. The encoded protein is CASSPDMAGNTKAFF.

The CDR3 nucleotides read TGCGCCAGCCGGGGGGTTCTAGCGTGGTGGCGGGAGGGGGACACCGGGGAGCTGTTTTTT. Amino acids: CASRGVLAWWREGDTGELFF. The chain joins TRBV10-1 to TRBJ2-2, with 9 bases identical to TRBD2. The CDR3 has 20 amino acids. The V segment lost 8 bases and the J segment 3 bases; nucleotides outside the gene matches: 22. CDR1 and CDR2 (germline): WNHNN, SYGVQD (reference sequence).

V gene TRBV11-3 combines with J gene TRBJ2-2; D gene ambiguous. The ends were cut back, 1 base at V and 5 bases at J, with 2 bases in the middle. The germline gives CDR1 SGHNT, CDR2 YENEEA. The CDR3 length is 12 residues. The CDR3 region is CASSLGTGELFF. The CDR3 region has the DNA TGTGCCAGCAGCTTAGGAACCGGGGAGCTGTTTTTT.

The chain has TRBV19 and TRBJ2-7; D is unclear. The V end lost 3 bases, the J end lost 6 bases, and 9 bases lay between the germline ends. Germline CDR1 LNHDA, CDR2 SQIVND (reference sequence). The CDR3 sequence is 12 residues long. Here the CDR3 reads CASSMEFSEQYF. For the CDR3, the DNA is TGTGCCAGTAGTATGGAATTTTCCGAGCAGTACTTC.

The CDR3 DNA follows: TGTGCCAGCAGTCCCTACACCCCGGGAGGCTACACCTTC. It is translated as CASSPYTPGGYTF. This chain connects TRBV7-9 to TRBJ1-2; D remains unclear. The germline CDR1 and CDR2 sequences are SEHNR and FQNEAQ (reference sequence). The CDR3 has 13 amino acids. V was trimmed by 6 bases and J by 8 bases, leaving 16 bases between them.

The chain has TRBV24-1 and TRBJ2-1, with D possibly TRBD2 on 7 matching bases. Germline CDR1 and CDR2: KGHDR and SFDVKD. Trimming left V 3 bases short and J 8 bases short, with 22 bases between. This CDR3 spans 17 amino acids. The DNA of the CDR3 is TGTGCCACCAGTGATCCGGTGGGAGGGGGATCAAGGGATGAGCAGTTCTTC. Translating gives CATSDPVGGGSRDEQFF.

CDR3 coding DNA: TGTGCCAGCAGCCGTCAGGAGGGGGCGGCCTACGAGCAGTACTTC. Its protein product is CASSRQEGAAYEQYF. The rearrangement joins TRBV11-2 to TRBJ2-7; the D gene is possibly TRBD1 (7 bases). This CDR3 region has 15 residues. V shed 5 bases and J shed 2 bases, with 16 bases lying between them. The V gene's germline CDR1 is SGHAT and CDR2 FQNNGV. Supplemented by reference TRBV11-2 and TRBJ2-7, the full variable domain reads EAGVAQSPRYKIIEKRQSVAFWCNPISGHATLYWYQQILGQGPKLLIQFQNNGVVDDSQLPKDRFSAERLKGVDSTLKIQPAKLEDSAVYLCASSRQEGAAYEQYFGPGTRLTVT.

The J gene is TRBJ2-3, the V gene TRBV3-1 (or the pseudogene TRBV3-2); D is unclear. Germline V gene data show CDR1 as LGHDT and CDR2 as YNNKEL (reference sequence). V lost 3 bases and J 5 bases, leaving 12 bases between the germline ends. The CDR3 length is 14 residues. The CDR3 nucleotides are TGTGCCAGCAGCCACCGTTCTAGGGAAGATACGCAGTATTTT. Its protein is CASSHRSREDTQYF.

The count of this clone is one. The chain couples TRBV4-1 to TRBJ2-3; tentative D call: TRBD1 (6 bases). The CDR3 spans 18 residues. Trimming took 4 bases from V and 0 from J, leaving 20 bases between them. From germline, CDR1 is MGHRA and CDR2 YSYEKL. CDR3 nucleotide sequence: TGCGCCAGCAGCCCGTTACTACAAAGACAGGTAAGCACAGATACGCAGTATTTT. This sequence encodes CASSPLLQRQVSTDTQYF.

On this clone itself: Germline and junction disagree at one end, which may indicate a read error. CDR3 loop: CVSSLFPQETQYF. For the CDR3, the DNA is TGTGTCAGCAGCTTATTTCCCCAAGAGACCCAGTACTTC. J is TRBJ2-5 and V is TRBV7-8, with D unresolved. The CDR3 consists of 13 residues. Germline-derived CDR1 and CDR2 are SGHVS and FQNEAQ.

Concerning this clone itself: The same CDR3 can be traced to other DNA sequences in this sample. V and J are TRBV18 and TRBJ2-1, with a possible D match to TRBD2 (6 bases). This CDR3 is 16 amino acids long. The V end lost 1 base, the J end lost 0 bases, and 10 bases lay between the germline ends. In germline, CDR1 is KGHSH, CDR2 LQKENI. CDR3 nucleotide sequence: TGTGCCAGCTCACCACGTGGGGGGAGCTCCTACAATGAGCAGTTCTTC. Residues: CASSPRGGSSYNEQFF.

The rearrangement joins TRBV28 to TRBJ1-2, with a possible D match to TRBD1 (6 bases). This CDR3 contains 15 residues. The germline V and J ends were trimmed by 3 bases and 0 bases, with 11 bases remaining between them. Germline CDR1 is MDHEN and CDR2 is SYDVKM. CDR3 DNA: TGTGCCAGCAGTTTCCCCCAGGGGTCTAACTATGGCTACACCTTC. Protein sequence: CASSFPQGSNYGYTF.

This chain joins TRBV19 and TRBJ2-3, with D hard to call. The CDR3 extends over 14 amino acids. The V and J ends lost 3 bases and 1 base respectively, with 8 bases between them. Germline CDR1 reads LNHDA; CDR2 reads SQIVND (reference sequence). This CDR3 is CASSIPWGTDTQYF. In DNA, the CDR3 is TGTGCCAGTAGTATCCCGTGGGGCACAGATACGCAGTATTTT.

The chain recombines TRBV29-1 with TRBJ1-1; a weak D match, TRBD1 (5 bases). The CDR3 contains 12 residues. Deletions cut 5 bases from V and 3 bases from J, with 10 bases between. In germline, CDR1 is SQVTM, CDR2 ANQGSEA. CDR3 region: CSVQGSYTEAFF. The CDR3 nucleotides are TGCAGCGTTCAGGGTTCGTACACTGAAGCTTTCTTT. The entire variable domain, with the rest obtained from reference TRBV29-1 and TRBJ1-1, is as follows: SAVISQKPSRDICQRGTSLTIQCQVDSQVTMMFWYRQQPGQSLTLIATANQGSEATYESGFVIDKFPISRPNLTFSTLTVSNMSPEDSSIYLCSVQGSYTEAFFGQGTRLTVV.

This clone was observed a handful of times. The V gene is TRBV12-3 or TRBV12-4, the J gene TRBJ1-5; the match to TRBD1 covers 7 bases. V lost 5 bases and J lost 4; bases outside the gene matches: 2. The CDR3 is 13 residues long. The CDR3 loop is CASSDRENQPQHF. In DNA form, the CDR3 reads TGTGCCAGCAGTGACAGGGAGAATCAGCCCCAGCATTTT.

V and J are TRBV6-5 and TRBJ2-7; weak D call: TRBD1 (6 bases). Germline CDR1 MNHEY, CDR2 SVGAGI. The V end was cut by 0 bases, the J end by 2 bases, with 8 bases between. The CDR3 length is 14 residues. CDR3 sequence: CASSYSTGPYEQYF. The CDR3 coding sequence is TGTGCCAGCAGTTACTCTACAGGGCCCTACGAGCAGTACTTC.

The DNA of the CDR3 is TGTGCCAGCAGTGATTCAGGGAGGTTGAACACTGAAGCTTTCTTT. Amino acid sequence: CASSDSGRLNTEAFF. The V and J genes are TRBV6-1 and TRBJ1-1, with a possible D match to TRBD1 (5 bases). The V and J ends lost 3 bases and 0 bases respectively, with 11 bases between them. Germline CDR1 MNHNS, CDR2 SASEGT. The length of the CDR3 is 15 residues.

The chain links TRBV18 to TRBJ2-3, with D hard to call. This CDR3 is 13 amino acids long. V lost 6 bases and J 6 bases, leaving 13 bases between the germline ends. Germline V gene data show CDR1 as KGHSH and CDR2 as LQKENI. The CDR3: CASSSGQPDTQYF. CDR3 sequence (DNA): TGTGCCAGCTCCTCGGGCCAGCCGGATACGCAGTATTTT. Full variable domain (remainder filled in from reference TRBV18 and TRBJ2-3): NAGVMQNPRHLVRRRGQEARLRCSPMKGHSHVYWYRQLPEEGLKFMVYLQKENIIDESGMPKERFSAEFPKEGPSILRIQQVVRGDSAAYFCASSSGQPDTQYFGPGTRLTVL.

CDR3 protein: CAWRDWETQYF. The CDR3 DNA reads as TGTGCCTGGAGGGACTGGGAGACCCAGTACTTC. V gene TRBV30 combines with J gene TRBJ2-5; TRBD2 might be the D (5 bases). Trimming cost V 3 bases and J 5 bases, with 7 bases left between them. The length of the CDR3 is 11 residues. Looked up from germline, CDR1 is GTSNPN and CDR2 is SVGIG (reference sequence).

This clone was seen a few times. The rearrangement joins TRBV12-3 or TRBV12-4 to TRBJ1-5; 8 bases are a match to TRBD1. J gave up 9 bases and V 6 bases, and 7 bases lay outside the gene matches. CDR3 length: 13 residues. CDR3 sequence reads: CASSRDRLGPQHF. The CDR3 region has the DNA TGTGCCAGCAGCCGGGACAGGCTTGGGCCCCAGCATTTT.

The chain uses TRBV5-1 and TRBJ1-2; possibly TRBD1 for D (5 bases). This CDR3 is 13 amino acids long. Trimming took 5 bases from V and 8 from J, leaving 16 bases between them. From germline, CDR1 is SGHRS and CDR2 YFSETQ. CDR3 region: CASRRQRDGGYTF. CDR3 in DNA: TGCGCCAGCAGAAGGCAGCGGGACGGGGGCTACACCTTC.

The chain carries TRBV5-6 and TRBJ1-1; TRBD1 aligns across 9 bases. V dropped 1 base and J dropped 4; count of bases not matched to a gene: 11. CDR3 size: 17 residues. Germline V gives CDR1 SGHDT, CDR2 YYEEEE. CDR3 loop: CASSLRQGVIVGTEAFF. In nucleotides, the CDR3 is TGTGCCAGCAGCTTGAGACAGGGGGTGATCGTAGGCACTGAAGCTTTCTTT.